Listed here are 5 T cell receptor beta chains from one sample, sequenced in a study of TIL therapy for anti-PD-1-resistant metastatic lung cancer (dated by TCRdb to about 2021). The immunoSEQ v3 hsTCRB kit was used to amplify TCR beta CDR3 regions from genomic DNA through bias-controlled multiplex PCR. Imported from immuneACCESS, the table was reduced by TCRdb to in-frame sequences with V and J called. These copies leave out some clones; in studies compared against another copy, an unresolved V gene accounts for under half, and the cause of the remainder is not known. This sample gives just over 45,000 clones in total; 79% of them show up just once. The ten largest account for roughly 16% of the sample. In the paper's terms, the time point label means: pre-treatment sample, taken before nivolumab and TIL therapy. This specimen was blood, taken at baseline. Source of these receptors: a man between 65 and 79 years old with non-small cell lung cancer.

This chain joins TRBV19 and TRBJ1-1; no clear D gene. V gave up 4 bases and J gave up 0 bases, with 15 bases separating them. There are 16 residues in the CDR3. CDR1 is LNHDA, CDR2 SQIVND, per germline (reference sequence). For the CDR3, the DNA is TGTGCCAGTAGTAGGGATCAGGCCGTCATGAACACTGAAGCTTTCTTT. Amino acid sequence: CASSRDQAVMNTEAFF.

The chain is built from TRBV9 and TRBJ1-1; 8 bases align to TRBD1. From germline, CDR1 is SGDLS and CDR2 YYNGEE. CDR3 length equals 14 residues. With 3 bases clipped from V and 4 bases from J, the junction kept 5 bases outside the gene matches. This CDR3 reads CASSAQDRATEAFF. The CDR3 region has the DNA TGTGCCAGCAGCGCCCAGGACAGGGCCACTGAAGCTTTCTTT.

J is TRBJ2-3 and V is TRBV4-3; perhaps TRBD1 as D (6 bases). The CDR3 is 15 amino acids. Trimming stripped 0 bases from V and 2 bases from J, with 9 bases between. CDR1 and CDR2 (germline): LGHNA, YSLEER. This CDR3 reads CASSQDYRDTDTQYF. CDR3 in DNA: TGCGCCAGCAGCCAAGATTACAGGGACACAGATACGCAGTATTTT.

The V call is TRBV5-1, the J call TRBJ2-1, with 9 bases fitting TRBD1. CDR1 is SGHRS, CDR2 YFSETQ, per germline. V shed 7 bases, J shed 6 bases, and the junction held 5 bases outside the gene matches. The CDR3 consists of 13 residues. The CDR3 region has the DNA TGCGCCAGCGAGGTGGACAGGGGCAATGAGCAGTTCTTC. As protein: CASEVDRGNEQFF.

The V and J genes are TRBV5-4 and TRBJ1-3; D is unclear. Germline lookup yields CDR1 SGHNT and CDR2 YYREEE (reference sequence). Trimming left V 4 bases short and J 0 bases short, with 8 bases between. This CDR3 has 14 residues. Written as DNA, the CDR3 is TGTGCCAGCAGCCCGGGCGACTCTGGAAACACCATATATTTT. This codes for CASSPGDSGNTIYF.